These 29 T cell receptor beta chains were all obtained from the same sample, sequenced in a study of blood T cells in healthy people across ages. Primed by a sample-barcoded 5' primer and a J-beta primer mix, a second PCR proceeded for about 7 to 12 cycles. A single record per CDR3 protein comes from TCRdb applying MiXCR to the 5' RACE reads. Of approximately 670,000 distinct CDR3 sequences detected, roughly two fifths appear once; the ten largest clones hold about 32%. Sequencing was carried out using blood. These receptors were obtained from a man older than 75 in good health.

Many counts were recorded for this clonotype. The chain is built from TRBV20-1 and TRBJ2-3, with 10 bases identical to TRBD1. The V gene end was trimmed by 3 bases and the J gene end by 6 bases; junction bases not matched to a gene: 9. The CDR3 covers 15 residues. From germline, CDR1 is DFQATT and CDR2 SNEGSKA (reference sequence). CDR3 sequence (DNA): TGCAGTGCTAGTTCGTGGGACAGGGGTTCGGATACGCAGTATTTT. It translates to CSASSWDRGSDTQYF.

This clonotype was detected only a few times. This chain joins TRBV6-2 or TRBV6-3 and TRBJ2-7; unclear D gene. The CDR3 totals 13 residues. Looked up from germline, CDR1 is MNHEY and CDR2 is SVGEGT. The V and J ends lost 4 bases and 1 base respectively, with 8 bases between them. The CDR3 coding sequence is TGTGCCAGCAGTTCCCGGCTGTCCTACGAGCAGTACTTC. It yields the protein CASSSRLSYEQYF.

This clonotype was observed at least ten times. J is TRBJ2-3 and V is TRBV5-1; TRBD2 agrees at 9 bases. Germline V gene data show CDR1 as SGHRS and CDR2 as YFSETQ. The CDR3 is made up of 15 amino acids. V dropped 0 bases and J dropped 6; count of bases not matched to a gene: 5. As DNA, the CDR3 is TGCGCCAGCAGCTTGGTGGCTAGCGGGGCGGATACGCAGTATTTT. It translates to CASSLVASGADTQYF.

Concerning this clonotype: One end of the junction does not line up with germline, which may come from a read error. The genes are TRBV6-2 or TRBV6-3 and TRBJ2-3, with D possibly matching TRBD2 (5 bases). There are 14 residues in the CDR3. Per the germline V gene, CDR1 is MNHEY and CDR2 is SVGEGT. CDR3 loop: CVSSLVDTRGTQYF. CDR3 nucleotides: TGTGTCAGCAGCCTCGTGGATACCCGGGGAACGCAGTATTTT.

Many counts were recorded for this clonotype. The V call is TRBV7-2, the J call TRBJ2-5; 10 nucleotides agree with TRBD2. Trimming removed 6 bases from V and 0 bases from J; junction bases left unmatched: 13. Germline V CDR1 and CDR2: SGHTA, FQGNSA. The length of the CDR3 is 18 residues. The DNA of the CDR3 is TGTGCCAGCAGTTCACCCCAGCGGGGGGGAACGTACCAAGAGACCCAGTACTTC. Amino acid sequence: CASSSPQRGGTYQETQYF.

The chain links TRBV6-2 or TRBV6-3 to TRBJ2-1; perhaps TRBD2 as D (6 bases). CDR1 and CDR2 (germline): MNHEY, SVGEGT. The CDR3 has 14 amino acids. Trimming cost V 4 bases and J 8 bases, with 15 bases left between them. The CDR3 sequence: CASSSLGGIDEQFF. DNA for the CDR3: TGTGCCAGCAGTTCGCTTGGGGGGATCGATGAGCAGTTCTTC.

The chain links TRBV6-2 or TRBV6-3 to TRBJ2-1, with D unresolved. V was trimmed by 4 bases and J by 9 bases, leaving 7 bases between them. This CDR3 contains 11 residues. The V gene's germline CDR1 is MNHEY and CDR2 SVGEGT. CDR3 DNA: TGTGCCAGCAGTTTCGGTGGTGAGCAGTTCTTC. Amino acids: CASSFGGEQFF.

This clonotype was seen more than once but under ten times. This chain joins TRBV20-1 and TRBJ2-3; no clear D gene. The CDR3 is 15 amino acids. Trimming took 4 bases from V and 0 from J, leaving 14 bases between them. The germline gives CDR1 DFQATT, CDR2 SNEGSKA (reference sequence). The CDR3 protein is CSATQSGDSTDTQYF. The CDR3 DNA is TGCAGTGCTACTCAGTCTGGGGATAGCACAGATACGCAGTATTTT.

This clonotype was found a few times. The V and J genes are TRBV4-3 and TRBJ2-6, with D tentatively TRBD1 (6 bases). This CDR3 contains 15 residues. V gave up 0 bases and J gave up 5 bases, with 8 bases separating them. Germline CDR1 is LGHNA and CDR2 is YSLEER. CDR3 residues: CASSQDRDRANVLTF. The CDR3 coding sequence is TGCGCCAGCAGCCAAGATAGGGACAGGGCCAACGTCCTGACTTTC.

This clonotype was detected ten times or more. The gene calls are TRBV7-2 and TRBJ1-6; 7 bases are a match to TRBD1. The V segment lost 4 bases and the J segment 7 bases; nucleotides outside the gene matches: 7. CDR1 and CDR2 (germline): SGHTA, FQGNSA. The CDR3 spans 15 residues. The CDR3 coding sequence is TGTGCCAGCAGCTATCGACAGGGTGGCAATTCACCCCTCCACTTT. It is translated as CASSYRQGGNSPLHF.

V gene TRBV7-2 combines with J gene TRBJ1-1; TRBD1 aligns across 11 bases. After removal of 5 bases from V and 2 bases from J, the junction contained 10 bases not matched to a gene. This CDR3 has 17 amino acids. CDR1 is SGHTA, CDR2 FQGNSA, per germline. The CDR3 nucleotides read TGTGCCAGCAGCCGGAGGACAGGGGGCGGGGGAAACACTGAAGCTTTCTTT. This sequence encodes CASSRRTGGGGNTEAFF.

The chain links TRBV28 to TRBJ2-5; possibly TRBD1 or TRBD2 for D (6 bases each). Trimming removed 7 bases at V and 11 bases at J, with 26 bases between. There are 15 residues in the CDR3. Germline V gene sequence: CDR1 MDHEN, CDR2 SYDVKM. The CDR3 here is CASTLGGGSTLEQYF. The CDR3 nucleotides read TGTGCCAGCACCCTCGGAGGGGGTAGTACCCTTGAGCAGTACTTC.

There are many counts of this clonotype. The rearrangement uses TRBV25-1 and TRBJ1-2; D gene unclear. Germline-derived CDR1 and CDR2 are MGHDK and SYGVNS. With 6 bases removed from V and 13 bases from J, the gap between germline ends came to 21 bases. The CDR3 has 13 residues. The CDR3 loop reads CASSKTGRTVATF. CDR3 nucleotide sequence: TGTGCCAGCAGCAAAACCGGCAGAACAGTAGCCACCTTC.

This rearrangement joins TRBV19 to TRBJ2-4; 7 bases agree with TRBD2. Matching the DNA end better, TRBJ2-7 makes the J call doubtful. The germline gives CDR1 LNHDA, CDR2 SQIVND (reference sequence). The CDR3 spans 14 residues. CDR3 nucleotide sequence: TGTGCCAGTAGTATACGGAAAGCGGGGTACGAGCAGTACTTC. Translating it yields CASSIRKAGYEQYF.

The chain combines TRBV5-5 with TRBJ1-1, with TRBD1 matching 7 bases. In germline, CDR1 is SGHKS, CDR2 YYEKEE (reference sequence). V lost 4 bases, J lost 1 base, and 7 bases stayed unmatched. The CDR3 is made up of 15 amino acids. In nucleotides, the CDR3 is TGTGCCAGCAGCCCCCATTCAGGGGGGAACACTGAAGCTTTCTTT. This gives the protein CASSPHSGGNTEAFF.

This chain joins TRBV7-2 and TRBJ1-4, with D hard to call. With 5 bases removed from V and 4 bases from J, the gap between germline ends came to 11 bases. The germline V gene encodes CDR1 SGHTA and CDR2 FQGNSA. The CDR3 is made up of 14 amino acids. The CDR3 DNA is TGTGCCAGCAGCGTTACCCGGAGTAATGAAAAACTGTTTTTT. Its translation is CASSVTRSNEKLFF.

This clonotype showed up just a few times. This chain joins TRBV11-2 and TRBJ1-4; unclear D gene. This CDR3 has 14 residues. Germline CDR1 is SGHAT and CDR2 is FQNNGV. Trimming took 8 bases from V and 0 from J, leaving 10 bases between them. The CDR3 sequence is CASGQVATNEKLFF. The CDR3 DNA reads TGTGCCAGCGGCCAGGTCGCAACTAATGAAAAACTGTTTTTT.

Comments on this clonotype: Since a much larger clone is just one base distant, this may be a read error. The genes are TRBV4-2 and TRBJ1-4, with D possibly matching TRBD1 (5 bases). CDR3 length: 14 residues. Germline V gene lookup returns CDR1 LGHNA and CDR2 YNFKEQ. CDR3 sequence (DNA): TGTGTCAGCAGCCAAGAGGGGTGGAGTGAAAAACTGTTTTTT. Protein product: CVSSQEGWSEKLFF.

In this sample, this clonotype turned up a few times. The CDR3 DNA is TGCAGTGCTAGTCAGACAGACTATGGCTACACCTTC. This encodes CSASQTDYGYTF. The genes are TRBV20-1 and TRBJ1-2; perhaps TRBD1 as D (5 bases). Germline CDR1 and CDR2: DFQATT and SNEGSKA (reference sequence). Trimming shortened V by 3 bases and J by 3 bases, and 8 bases separated the two germline ends. The CDR3 is 12 residues long.

This chain joins TRBV29-1 and TRBJ2-3, with 15 positions matching TRBD2. The CDR3 sequence is 16 residues long. Trimming cost V 8 bases and J 5 bases; bases outside gene matches: 11. From germline, CDR1 is SQVTM and CDR2 ANQGSEA. This CDR3 is CSRPGTSGGTRDTQYF. The CDR3 coding sequence is TGCAGCCGCCCCGGGACTAGCGGGGGGACAAGAGATACGCAGTATTTT.

The genes are TRBV20-1 and TRBJ1-5, with a weak D call TRBD1 (5 bases). Between the trimmed V and J ends, which lost 2 bases and 7 bases, there was a span of 12 bases. This CDR3 comprises 13 residues. From germline, CDR1 is DFQATT and CDR2 SNEGSKA (reference sequence). For the CDR3, the DNA is TGCAGTGCTAGACAATCCGGGGGGCAGCCCCAGCATTTT. This sequence encodes CSARQSGGQPQHF.

V is TRBV12-3 or TRBV12-4 and J is TRBJ2-1, with D unresolved. The CDR3 length is 14 residues. V lost 6 bases and J 2 bases, leaving 11 bases between the germline ends. The CDR3 sequence is CASRLPDTYNEQFF. CDR3 bases: TGTGCCAGCAGGTTGCCAGACACCTACAATGAGCAGTTCTTC.

This clonotype was found many times. The chain carries TRBV10-3 and TRBJ2-1, with a weak D call TRBD1 (5 bases). Trimming shortened V by 2 bases and J by 2 bases, and 13 bases separated the two germline ends. CDR1 and CDR2 from the germline V gene are ENHRY and SYGVKD. The CDR3 spans 16 residues. The CDR3 DNA is TGTGCCATCAGTGAGCCCTCGCAGGGTGCCTACAATGAGCAGTTCTTC. It encodes CAISEPSQGAYNEQFF.

In the case of this clonotype: Given a much more abundant clone one base away, this may be a read error. This rearrangement joins TRBV11-2 to TRBJ1-5, with 8 positions matching TRBD1. Germline loops: CDR1 SGHAT, CDR2 FQNNGV. This CDR3 is 15 amino acids long. The J segment lost 3 bases and the V segment lost 1 base, leaving 2 bases of the junction unmatched. CDR3 sequence: CASSLGTGNNQPQHF. In nucleotides, the CDR3 is TGTGCCAGCAGCTTAGGGACAGGGAACAATCAGCCCCAGCATTTT.

This clonotype has only one observation. The chain employs TRBV20-1 and TRBJ2-1; 8 bases are a match to TRBD2. V lost 3 bases and J lost 8; bases outside the gene matches: 9. Germline V lookup: CDR1 DFQATT, CDR2 SNEGSKA (reference sequence). The CDR3 contains 14 residues. The CDR3 DNA sequence: TGCAGTGCTAGTTGGAGCGGGAGACCCTATGAGCAGTTCTTC. Translation gives CSASWSGRPYEQFF.

This clonotype showed up many times. This chain links TRBV6-2 or TRBV6-3 with TRBJ2-3; 10 nucleotides align to TRBD1. Trimming at V came to 0 bases and at J to 6 bases, leaving 6 bases not matched to a gene. The germline V gene has CDR1 MNHEY and CDR2 SVGEGT. CDR3 size: 16 residues. The CDR3 DNA is TGTGCCAGCAGTTACTCCGGGACAGGGGTTTTGGATACGCAGTATTTT. This codes for CASSYSGTGVLDTQYF.

The chain uses TRBV9 and TRBJ2-7; 7 nucleotides line up with TRBD1. The ends lost 3 bases at V and 2 bases at J; junction bases unmatched: 8. CDR1 is SGDLS and CDR2 is YYNGEE in the germline V gene. The CDR3 runs to 15 residues. This CDR3 is CASSAGPGQTYEQYF. CDR3 bases: TGTGCCAGCAGCGCTGGACCGGGACAGACCTACGAGCAGTACTTC. Based on the CDR3 plus reference TRBV9 and TRBJ2-7, the full variable domain is DSGVTQTPKHLITATGQRVTLRCSPRSGDLSVYWYQQSLDQGLQFLIQYYNGEERAKGNILERFSAQQFPDLHSELNLSSLELGDSALYFCASSAGPGQTYEQYFGPGTRLTVT.

A note on this clonotype: Germline and junction disagree at one end, which may indicate a read error. The genes are TRBV7-2 and TRBJ2-1; TRBD1 or TRBD2 may be the D gene (5 bases each). The CDR3 sequence is 17 residues long. Per the germline V gene, CDR1 is SGHTA and CDR2 is FQGNSA. Here the CDR3 reads CASSFLSGTRPNNVQFF. The CDR3 DNA reads as TGTGCCAGCAGCTTCCTGTCCGGGACCAGGCCAAACAATGTGCAGTTCTTC.

The rearrangement links TRBV10-2 to TRBJ2-1, with D possibly TRBD2 on 5 matching bases. Trimming took 0 bases from V and 7 from J, leaving 19 bases between them. The germline V gene encodes CDR1 WSHSY and CDR2 SAAADI. This CDR3 spans 17 amino acids. Written as DNA, the CDR3 is TGCGCCAGCAGTGAGTCCGGACGAGGGTCAGGTGGTAATGAGCAGTTCTTC. Protein product: CASSESGRGSGGNEQFF.